This T cell receptor (beta chain) was identified in a study of PD-1 blockade in mismatch repair-deficient tumors. The study's findings and limits: After pembrolizumab, tumor-resident clones rose rapidly, then generally contracted before radiologic responses.

PCR or immunohistochemistry showed mismatch repair deficiency in every enrolled patient. As to this clone: Its target is unknown.

Only in-frame clones appear in the TCRdb table, and some are missing; sequencing was by immunoSEQ multiplex PCR. The repertoire holds around 130,000 clones, more than 70% seen once, with 12% in the top ten. Germline V gene data show CDR1 as SEHNR and CDR2 as FQNEAQ (reference sequence). The CDR3 loop spans 15 amino acids. The V and J ends lost 2 bases and 1 base respectively, with 11 bases between them. The material was peripheral blood, obtained approximately 69 weeks after starting pembrolizumab. This sequence joins TRBV7-9 and TRBJ2-5; D is unresolved. This sequence was found in an adult with mismatch repair-deficient cancer. DNA for the CDR3: TGTGCCAGCAGCTTATCGGTGTGGGTCCAAGAGACCCAGTACTTC. Translated: CASSLSVWVQETQYF.